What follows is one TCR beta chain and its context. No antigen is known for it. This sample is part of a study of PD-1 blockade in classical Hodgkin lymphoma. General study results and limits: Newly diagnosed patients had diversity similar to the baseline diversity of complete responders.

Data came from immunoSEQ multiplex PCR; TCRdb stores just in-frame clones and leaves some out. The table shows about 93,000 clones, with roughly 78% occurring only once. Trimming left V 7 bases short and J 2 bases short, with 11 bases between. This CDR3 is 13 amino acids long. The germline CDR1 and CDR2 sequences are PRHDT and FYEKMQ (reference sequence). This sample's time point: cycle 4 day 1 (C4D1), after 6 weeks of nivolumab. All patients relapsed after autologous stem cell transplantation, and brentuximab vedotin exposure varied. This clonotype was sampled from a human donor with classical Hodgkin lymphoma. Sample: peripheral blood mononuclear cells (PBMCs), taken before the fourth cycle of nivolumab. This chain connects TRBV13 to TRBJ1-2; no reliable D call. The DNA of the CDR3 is TGTGCCAGCACCCGTCGAAGGAACTATGGCTACACCTTC. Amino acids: CASTRRRNYGYTF.